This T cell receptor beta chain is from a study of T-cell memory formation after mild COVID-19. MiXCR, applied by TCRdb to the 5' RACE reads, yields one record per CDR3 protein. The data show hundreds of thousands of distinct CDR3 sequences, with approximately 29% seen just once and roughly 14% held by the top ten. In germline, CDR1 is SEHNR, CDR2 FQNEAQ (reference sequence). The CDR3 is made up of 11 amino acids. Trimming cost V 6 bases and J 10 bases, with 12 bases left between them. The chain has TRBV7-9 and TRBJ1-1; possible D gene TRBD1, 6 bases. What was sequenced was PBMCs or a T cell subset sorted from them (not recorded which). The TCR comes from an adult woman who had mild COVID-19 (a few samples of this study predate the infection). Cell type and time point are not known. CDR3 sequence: CASSREGGAFF. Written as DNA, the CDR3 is TGTGCCAGCAGTCGTGAGGGGGGAGCTTTCTTT.